The TCR beta chain under discussion was sequenced for a study of CD8 T cells in ankylosing spondylitis. Overall study findings and caveats: Blood of patients with ankylosing spondylitis appeared to be characterized by a TCR beta motif of eight highly homologous variants. Clones tied to disease were said to be significantly enriched in matched ankylosing spondylitis synovial fluid.

Quantitative 5'-RACE with molecular barcodes produced the TCR beta libraries. TCRdb reprocessed the 5' RACE reads via MiXCR and lists one record per CDR3 protein. The sample holds about 840,000 distinct CDR3 sequences, about 12% seen once. The V gene lost 4 bases and the J gene lost 7 bases, with 14 bases spanning the gap. This CDR3 contains 14 residues. The germline gives CDR1 SGHNT, CDR2 YENEEA. This clonotype was picked up a small number of times. The antigen remains undetermined. V usage is TRBV11-3 and J usage is TRBJ2-1; possibly TRBD1 for D (6 bases). This TCR was sampled from a male donor with ankylosing spondylitis. The sample consisted of blood, either unsorted or a sorted T cell fraction (not recorded which). Here the CDR3 DNA reads TGTGCCAGCAGCTCACAACAACAGGGTAATGAGCAGTTCTTC. It codes for CASSSQQQGNEQFF.